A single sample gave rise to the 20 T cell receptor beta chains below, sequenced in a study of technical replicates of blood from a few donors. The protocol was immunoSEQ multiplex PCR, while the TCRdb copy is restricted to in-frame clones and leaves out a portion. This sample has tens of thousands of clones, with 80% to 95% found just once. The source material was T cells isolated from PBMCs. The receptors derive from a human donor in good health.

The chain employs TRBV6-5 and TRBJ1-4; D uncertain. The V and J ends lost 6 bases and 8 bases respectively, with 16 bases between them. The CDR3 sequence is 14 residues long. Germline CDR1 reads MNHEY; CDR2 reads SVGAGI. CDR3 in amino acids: CASRRLSAGEKLFF. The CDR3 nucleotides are TGTGCCAGCAGGAGATTAAGCGCCGGCGAAAAACTGTTTTTT.

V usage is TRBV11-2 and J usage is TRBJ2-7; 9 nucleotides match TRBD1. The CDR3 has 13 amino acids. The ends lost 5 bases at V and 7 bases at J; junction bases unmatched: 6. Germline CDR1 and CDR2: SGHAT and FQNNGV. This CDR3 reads CASSRAGTGEQYF. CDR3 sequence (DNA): TGTGCCAGCAGCCGAGCCGGGACAGGGGAGCAGTACTTC.

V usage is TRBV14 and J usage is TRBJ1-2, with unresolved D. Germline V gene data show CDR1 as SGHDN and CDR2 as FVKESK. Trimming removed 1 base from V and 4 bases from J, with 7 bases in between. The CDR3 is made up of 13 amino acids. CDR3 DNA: TGTGCCAGCAGCCAAGCGGGTTTCTATGGCTACACCTTC. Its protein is CASSQAGFYGYTF.

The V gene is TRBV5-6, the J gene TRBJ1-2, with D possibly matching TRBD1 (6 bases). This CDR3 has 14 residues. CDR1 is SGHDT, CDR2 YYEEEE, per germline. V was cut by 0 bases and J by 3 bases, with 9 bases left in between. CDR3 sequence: CASSLETGYYGYTF. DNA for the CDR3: TGTGCCAGCAGCTTGGAAACAGGGTACTATGGCTACACCTTC.

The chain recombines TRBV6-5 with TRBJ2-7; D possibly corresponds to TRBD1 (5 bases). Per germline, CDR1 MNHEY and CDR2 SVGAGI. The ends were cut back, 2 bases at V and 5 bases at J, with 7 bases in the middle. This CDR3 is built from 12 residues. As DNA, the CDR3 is TGTGCCAGCAGTTACAGGGGCCACGAGCAGTACTTC. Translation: CASSYRGHEQYF.

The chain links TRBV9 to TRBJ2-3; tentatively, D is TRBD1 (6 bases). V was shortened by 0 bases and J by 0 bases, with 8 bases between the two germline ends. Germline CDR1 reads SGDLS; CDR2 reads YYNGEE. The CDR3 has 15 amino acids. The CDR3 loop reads CASSVVGTSTDTQYF. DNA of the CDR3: TGTGCCAGCAGCGTAGTGGGGACAAGCACAGATACGCAGTATTTT.

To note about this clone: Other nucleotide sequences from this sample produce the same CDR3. CDR3 protein: CASSLQGANTEAFF. In nucleotides, the CDR3 is TGTGCCAGCAGCTTACAGGGGGCTAACACTGAAGCTTTCTTT. V and J are TRBV7-9 and TRBJ1-1; 8 bases match TRBD1. Germline CDR1 is SEHNR and CDR2 is FQNEAQ (reference sequence). J gave up 2 bases and V 2 bases, and 1 base lay outside the gene matches. There are 14 residues in the CDR3.

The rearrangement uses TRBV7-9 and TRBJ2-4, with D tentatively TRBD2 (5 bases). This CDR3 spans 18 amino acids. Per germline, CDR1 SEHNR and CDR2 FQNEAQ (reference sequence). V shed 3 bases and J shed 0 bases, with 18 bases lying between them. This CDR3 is CASSLGDGRQLAKNIQYF. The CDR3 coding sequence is TGTGCCAGCAGCTTGGGAGACGGCAGACAACTAGCCAAAAACATTCAGTACTTC.

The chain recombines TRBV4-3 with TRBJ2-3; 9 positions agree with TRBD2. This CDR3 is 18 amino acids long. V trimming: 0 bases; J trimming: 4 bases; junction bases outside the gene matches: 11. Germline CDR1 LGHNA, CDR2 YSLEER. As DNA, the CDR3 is TGCGCCAGCAGCCAAGATAGTAGCGGGAGTTCTTATGCAGATACGCAGTATTTT. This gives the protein CASSQDSSGSSYADTQYF.

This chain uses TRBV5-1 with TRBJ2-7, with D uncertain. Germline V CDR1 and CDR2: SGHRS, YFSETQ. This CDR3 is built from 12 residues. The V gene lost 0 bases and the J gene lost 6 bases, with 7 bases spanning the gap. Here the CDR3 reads CASSLDSIEQYF. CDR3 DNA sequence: TGCGCCAGCAGCTTGGACAGCATCGAGCAGTACTTC.

CDR3 nucleotide sequence: TGTGCCAGCAGACCCGGACAGTCTAATACCGGGGAGCTGTTTTTT. Translating gives CASRPGQSNTGELFF. The V call is TRBV25-1, the J call TRBJ2-2, with a tentative D call TRBD1 (6 bases). The CDR3 spans 15 residues. Trimming removed 6 bases from V and 5 bases from J, with 16 bases in between. Germline V gene data show CDR1 as MGHDK and CDR2 as SYGVNS.

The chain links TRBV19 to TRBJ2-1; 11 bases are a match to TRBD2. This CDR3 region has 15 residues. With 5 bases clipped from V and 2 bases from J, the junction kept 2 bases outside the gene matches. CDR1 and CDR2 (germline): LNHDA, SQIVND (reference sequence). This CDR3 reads CASSATSGTYNEQFF. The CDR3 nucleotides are TGTGCCAGTAGTGCGACTAGCGGGACCTACAATGAGCAGTTCTTC.

CDR3 in DNA: TGTGCCAGCAGTGGAGGCGGTTATGGCTACACCTTC. Translation: CASSGGGYGYTF. The V call is TRBV6-4, the J call TRBJ1-2; the D is unclear. The CDR3 runs to 12 residues. The V and J ends lost 4 bases and 5 bases respectively, with 8 bases between them. Germline V gives CDR1 MRHNA, CDR2 SNTAGT.

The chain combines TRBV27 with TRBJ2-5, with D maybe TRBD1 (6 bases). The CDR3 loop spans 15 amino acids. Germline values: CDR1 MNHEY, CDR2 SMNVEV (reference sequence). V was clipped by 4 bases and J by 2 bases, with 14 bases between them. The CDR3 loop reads CASSSERDIQETQYF. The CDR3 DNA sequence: TGTGCCAGCAGTTCAGAACGGGACATTCAAGAGACCCAGTACTTC.

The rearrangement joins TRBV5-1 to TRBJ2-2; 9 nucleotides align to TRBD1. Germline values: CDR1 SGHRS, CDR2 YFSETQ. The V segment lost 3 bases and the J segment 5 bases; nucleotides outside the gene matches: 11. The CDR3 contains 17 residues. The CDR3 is CASSWKGTGTGTGELFF. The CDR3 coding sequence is TGCGCCAGCAGCTGGAAAGGGACCGGGACAGGGACCGGGGAGCTGTTTTTT. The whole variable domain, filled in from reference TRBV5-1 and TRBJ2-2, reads KAGVTQTPRYLIKTRGQQVTLSCSPISGHRSVSWYQQTPGQGLQFLFEYFSETQRNKGNFPGRFSGRQFSNSRSEMNVSTLELGDSALYLCASSWKGTGTGTGELFFGEGSRLTVL.

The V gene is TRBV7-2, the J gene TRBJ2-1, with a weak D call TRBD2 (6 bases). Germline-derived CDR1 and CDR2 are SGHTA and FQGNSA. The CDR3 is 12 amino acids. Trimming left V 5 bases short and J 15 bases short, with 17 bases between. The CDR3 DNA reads TGTGCCAGCAGCACGGGACTTGCGAGACTGTTCTTC. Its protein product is CASSTGLARLFF.

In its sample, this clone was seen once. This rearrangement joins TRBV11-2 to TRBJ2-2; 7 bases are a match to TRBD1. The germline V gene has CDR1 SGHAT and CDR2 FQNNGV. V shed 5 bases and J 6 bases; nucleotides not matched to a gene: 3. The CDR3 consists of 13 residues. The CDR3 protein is CASSPGTAGELFF. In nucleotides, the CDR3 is TGTGCCAGCAGCCCAGGGACAGCCGGGGAGCTGTTTTTT.

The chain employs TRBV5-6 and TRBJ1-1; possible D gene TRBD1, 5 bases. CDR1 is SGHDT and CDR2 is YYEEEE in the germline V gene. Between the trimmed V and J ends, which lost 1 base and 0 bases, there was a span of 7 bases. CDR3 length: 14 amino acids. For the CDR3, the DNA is TGTGCCAGCAGCTTGCGGGGGTTGAACACTGAAGCTTTCTTT. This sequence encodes CASSLRGLNTEAFF.

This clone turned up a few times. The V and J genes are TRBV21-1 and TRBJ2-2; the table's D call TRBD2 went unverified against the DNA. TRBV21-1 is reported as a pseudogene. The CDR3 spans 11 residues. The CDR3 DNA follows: TGTGCCAGCAACGGCACCGGGGAGCTGTTTTTT. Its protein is CASNGTGELFF.

The CDR3 spells CAISEVAGGLTDTQYF. The CDR3 nucleotides read TGTGCCATCAGTGAGGTAGCGGGAGGACTCACAGATACGCAGTATTTT. V usage is TRBV10-3 and J usage is TRBJ2-3, with TRBD2 matching 10 bases. J lost 2 bases, V lost 2 bases, and 4 bases had no gene match. Germline V gene lookup returns CDR1 ENHRY and CDR2 SYGVKD. This CDR3 contains 16 residues.